One and the same sample provided the 32 T cell receptor beta chains below, sequenced in a study of neurological immune-mediated disorders. Time point: technical triplicate 2. TCRdb reanalysed the 5' RACE reads using MiXCR and keeps one entry per CDR3 protein. The sample has about 59,000 distinct CDR3 sequences, 24% seen once. The sequenced sample consisted of PBMCs. The receptors stem from a man aged 55 to 70 with HTLV-1-associated myelopathy (HAM/TSP).

This clonotype showed up many times. V gene TRBV2 combines with J gene TRBJ1-5; TRBD1 agrees at 8 bases. This CDR3 has 15 residues. Per the germline V gene, CDR1 is SNHLY and CDR2 is FYNNEI. The V gene end was trimmed by 5 bases and the J gene end by 0 bases; junction bases not matched to a gene: 3. DNA of the CDR3: TGTGCCAGCAGTCGCGACAGGGGTAGCAATCAGCCCCAGCATTTT. This codes for CASSRDRGSNQPQHF.

This clonotype was observed at least ten times. This chain connects TRBV5-1 to TRBJ1-6, with a possible D match to TRBD1 (6 bases). The CDR3 has 15 residues. The germline V gene has CDR1 SGHRS and CDR2 YFSETQ. V was trimmed by 0 bases and J by 6 bases, leaving 10 bases between them. The CDR3 nucleotides read TGCGCCAGCAGCTTGGGGCAGGGGATTAATTCACCCCTCCACTTT. This codes for CASSLGQGINSPLHF.

CDR3 loop: CASSLARYEQYF. CDR3 nucleotide sequence: TGTGCCAGCAGTTTAGCTAGATACGAGCAGTACTTC. The V call is TRBV12-3 or TRBV12-4, the J call TRBJ2-7; D remains unclear. The CDR3 length is 12 residues. Trimming pared 0 bases from V and 4 bases from J, leaving 4 bases between.

This clonotype was seen ten or more times. The chain recombines TRBV5-1 with TRBJ2-6; 11 bases fit TRBD1. CDR3 length: 19 amino acids. Per germline, CDR1 SGHRS and CDR2 YFSETQ. The V segment lost 1 base and the J segment 2 bases; nucleotides outside the gene matches: 8. CDR3 protein: CASSLYSGQGETGANVLTF. In DNA, the CDR3 is TGCGCCAGCAGCTTGTACTCGGGACAGGGGGAGACTGGGGCCAACGTCCTGACTTTC.

At least ten counts were recorded for this clonotype. J is TRBJ2-1 and V is TRBV27; 8 bases agree with TRBD2. The germline gives CDR1 MNHEY, CDR2 SMNVEV (reference sequence). This CDR3 has 16 amino acids. After removal of 0 bases from V and 1 base from J, the junction contained 2 bases not matched to a gene. The CDR3 DNA is TGTGCCAGCAGTTTATCACTAGCGGAGTCCTACAATGAGCAGTTCTTC. Translated: CASSLSLAESYNEQFF.

Points on this clonotype: The germline gene is not matched at one end of the junction; a read error may be the cause. The gene calls are TRBV24-1 and TRBJ2-1; the D gene could be TRBD1 or TRBD2 (7 bases each). The CDR3 is made up of 13 amino acids. Per the germline V gene, CDR1 is KGHDR and CDR2 is SFDVKD. Written as DNA, the CDR3 is TGTGCCACCAGAGACAGGGACTACAATGAGCGGTTCTTC. It specifies CATRDRDYNERFF.

This clonotype was counted many times. The V call is TRBV12-3 or TRBV12-4, the J call TRBJ2-3, with D unclear. V was cut by 6 bases and J by 0 bases, with 13 bases left in between. This CDR3 is 15 amino acids long. Written as DNA, the CDR3 is TGTGCCAGCAGCAATAGTGGCTACAGCACAGATACGCAGTATTTT. Translating gives CASSNSGYSTDTQYF.

V is TRBV5-1 and J is TRBJ2-3; D remains unclear. V was cut by 0 bases and J by 2 bases, with 10 bases left in between. This CDR3 is built from 15 residues. CDR1 is SGHRS and CDR2 is YFSETQ in the germline V gene. CDR3 sequence (DNA): TGCGCCAGCAGCTTGGGTACTTACACCACAGATACGCAGTATTTT. Encoded protein: CASSLGTYTTDTQYF.

This clonotype was picked up many times. The rearrangement joins TRBV20-1 to TRBJ1-1; D call uncertain. The CDR3 sequence is 12 residues long. Germline V gene data show CDR1 as DFQATT and CDR2 as SNEGSKA (reference sequence). The V and J ends lost 0 bases and 5 bases respectively, with 7 bases between them. CDR3 protein: CSARDMGTEAFF. The DNA for the CDR3 is TGCAGTGCTAGAGATATGGGGACTGAAGCTTTCTTT.

The CDR3 DNA sequence: TGCAGTGTCAGCGGGGTCGCCGGGGAGCTGTTTTTT. It yields the protein CSVSGVAGELFF. The genes are TRBV20-1 and TRBJ2-2, with 7 bases aligning to TRBD2. Germline lookup yields CDR1 DFQATT and CDR2 SNEGSKA (reference sequence). This CDR3 region has 12 residues. The V and J ends lost 7 bases and 6 bases, in that order; junction bases with no gene match: 5.

V usage is TRBV28 and J usage is TRBJ2-1; 10 bases are a match to TRBD1. Looked up from germline, CDR1 is MDHEN and CDR2 is SYDVKM. Trimming removed 5 bases from V and 5 bases from J; junction bases left unmatched: 6. The CDR3 totals 15 residues. The CDR3 DNA follows: TGTGCCAGCAGTACTCCGGGACAGGGGAACAATGAGCAGTTCTTC. It specifies CASSTPGQGNNEQFF. Filled out from reference TRBV28 and TRBJ2-1, the complete variable domain reads DVKVTQSSRYLVKRTGEKVFLECVQDMDHENMFWYRQDPGLGLRLIYFSYDVKMKEKGDIPEGYSVSREKKERFSLILESASTNQTSMYLCASSTPGQGNNEQFFGPGTRLTVL.

This clonotype was observed at least ten times. This chain connects TRBV6-2 or TRBV6-3 to TRBJ2-7, with TRBD2 matching over 8 bases. Germline values: CDR1 MNHEY, CDR2 SVGEGT. The CDR3 totals 14 residues. Trimming cost V 10 bases and J 0 bases; bases outside gene matches: 8. The CDR3 DNA reads as TGTGCCATCCAGCGGGAGCGGGGCTCCTACGAGCAGTACTTC. Translated, it gives CAIQRERGSYEQYF.

This clonotype was found many times. V is TRBV28 and J is TRBJ1-6, with D hard to call. This CDR3 comprises 12 residues. Trimming removed 5 bases at V and 7 bases at J, with 6 bases between. In germline, CDR1 is MDHEN, CDR2 SYDVKM. The CDR3 spells CASSSLNSPLHF. The CDR3 DNA reads as TGTGCCAGCAGTAGCCTCAATTCACCCCTCCACTTT.

The V call is TRBV20-1, the J call TRBJ2-7; 8 bases are a match to TRBD1. The CDR3 has 13 residues. V shed 5 bases, J shed 5 bases, and the junction held 8 bases outside the gene matches. Germline V lookup: CDR1 DFQATT, CDR2 SNEGSKA (reference sequence). DNA of the CDR3: TGCAGTGCTGAGGGGACAGGTGACCACGAGCAGTACTTC. Protein product: CSAEGTGDHEQYF.

Ten or more counts support this clonotype. The J gene is TRBJ2-3, the V gene TRBV24-1, with 13 bases identical to TRBD2. The CDR3 consists of 16 residues. Germline trimming cut 4 bases from V and 4 bases from J; bases unmatched to any gene: 4. Per the germline V gene, CDR1 is KGHDR and CDR2 is SFDVKD. The CDR3 loop is CATSDYTSGRADTQYF. The CDR3, as DNA: TGTGCCACCAGTGACTACACTAGCGGGAGGGCAGATACGCAGTATTTT.

This clonotype was seen only a few times. The V gene is TRBV29-1, the J gene TRBJ1-1, with unresolved D. Trimming took 8 bases from V and 3 from J, leaving 16 bases between them. This CDR3 region has 13 residues. Germline assignment: CDR1 SQVTM and CDR2 ANQGSEA. The CDR3 nucleotides are TGCAGCTTCCGATCAGAATGGGACACTGAAGCTTTCTTT. Translated: CSFRSEWDTEAFF.

The V call is TRBV5-1, the J call TRBJ2-3; possibly TRBD1 or TRBD2 for D (5 bases each). V was trimmed by 5 bases and J by 8 bases, leaving 24 bases between them. The CDR3 is 16 amino acids. Looked up from germline, CDR1 is SGHRS and CDR2 is YFSETQ. CDR3 protein: CASSRNRDRFTITQYF. The DNA for the CDR3 is TGCGCCAGCAGTAGAAACCGGGACCGGTTCACAATTACGCAGTATTTT.

This clonotype has more than one count but fewer than ten. This clone may be a read error of a much larger clone one base away. The chain is built from TRBV5-6 and TRBJ2-5; D unclear. Trimming removed 3 bases from V and 1 base from J, with 10 bases in between. Per germline, CDR1 SGHDT and CDR2 YYEEEE. This CDR3 contains 14 residues. Written as DNA, the CDR3 is TGTGCCAGCAGCTCCCGACTCGTCCAAGAGACCCAGTACTTC. Translation: CASSSRLVQETQYF. The full variable domain, completed using reference TRBV5-6 and TRBJ2-5, is DAGVTQSPTHLIKTRGQQVTLRCSPKSGHDTVSWYQQALGQGPQFIFQYYEEEERQRGNFPDRFSGHQFPNYSSELNVNALLLGDSALYLCASSSRLVQETQYFGPGTRLLVL.

In regard to this clonotype: One end of the junction is discordant with germline, which a read error may explain. V and J are TRBV25-1 and TRBJ1-5; maybe TRBD1 (5 bases). This CDR3 region has 16 residues. Germline lookup yields CDR1 MGHDK and CDR2 SYGVNS. CDR3 in amino acids: CASSEGAGAASEPRHF. CDR3 bases: TGTGCCAGCAGTGAAGGGGCCGGGGCCGCGTCTGAGCCCCGGCATTTT.

This clonotype was seen many times. The chain recombines TRBV7-9 with TRBJ2-1, with TRBD2 matching over 10 bases. V dropped 5 bases and J dropped 7; count of bases not matched to a gene: 8. CDR3 length: 15 residues. The germline V gene encodes CDR1 SEHNR and CDR2 FQNEAQ (reference sequence). CDR3 in DNA: TGTGCCAGCAGCCTCGCGGGACTAGCGCGGAATGAGCAGTTCTTC. Protein product: CASSLAGLARNEQFF.

The rearrangement joins TRBV18 to TRBJ2-7, with D possibly matching TRBD1 (6 bases). Per germline, CDR1 KGHSH and CDR2 LQKENI. The CDR3 is 15 amino acids. Trimming removed 1 base from V and 7 bases from J, with 17 bases in between. For the CDR3, the DNA is TGTGCCAGCTCACCACAAACGGACAGTAGTTTGGAGCAGTACTTC. Translation: CASSPQTDSSLEQYF.

This clonotype came up many times. The CDR3 nucleotides are TGTGCCAGCAGTGAACAGGGCCTCTCTGGGGCCAACGTCCTGACTTTC. It translates to CASSEQGLSGANVLTF. The chain uses TRBV6-1 and TRBJ2-6; D possibly corresponds to TRBD1 (5 bases). Looked up from germline, CDR1 is MNHNS and CDR2 is SASEGT. CDR3 length: 16 amino acids. Deletions cut 2 bases from V and 0 bases from J, with 8 bases between.

This clonotype appeared many times. The chain employs TRBV5-1 and TRBJ2-3; D unresolved. Between the trimmed V and J ends, which lost 1 base and 2 bases, there was a span of 17 bases. Germline CDR1 SGHRS, CDR2 YFSETQ. The CDR3 is made up of 17 amino acids. The CDR3 loop is CASSLPPGGPATDTQYF. CDR3 nucleotides: TGCGCCAGCAGCTTGCCGCCAGGCGGACCCGCCACAGATACGCAGTATTTT.

This clonotype showed up just once. V gene TRBV4-1 combines with J gene TRBJ2-1; 9 bases align to TRBD2. The length of the CDR3 is 18 residues. J lost 0 bases, V lost 1 base, and 7 bases had no gene match. The germline CDR1 and CDR2 sequences are MGHRA and YSYEKL. CDR3 sequence: CASSQALAGWPSYNEQFF. DNA for the CDR3: TGCGCCAGCAGCCAAGCCCTAGCGGGATGGCCCTCCTACAATGAGCAGTTCTTC.

This clonotype occurred many times. This chain links TRBV4-2 with TRBJ2-2; maybe TRBD2 (5 bases). This CDR3 has 11 residues. In germline, CDR1 is LGHNA, CDR2 YNFKEQ. The germline V and J ends were trimmed by 6 bases and 8 bases, with 7 bases remaining between them. The CDR3 coding sequence is TGTGCCAGCAGTACGGGGGGGGAGCTGTTTTTT. This encodes CASSTGGELFF.

This clonotype appeared many times. The chain uses TRBV20-1 and TRBJ2-1; D call uncertain. Germline V CDR1 and CDR2: DFQATT, SNEGSKA (reference sequence). V lost 6 bases to trimming and J lost 5 bases, with 5 bases between them. The CDR3 runs to 10 residues. CDR3: CSAPNNEQFF. The DNA of the CDR3 is TGCAGTGCCCCAAACAATGAGCAGTTCTTC.

This rearrangement joins TRBV5-4 to TRBJ1-5, with 8 positions matching TRBD1. This CDR3 is built from 15 residues. Trimming cost V 4 bases and J 13 bases; bases outside gene matches: 16. Germline values: CDR1 SGHNT, CDR2 YYREEE (reference sequence). The CDR3 nucleotides are TGTGCCAGCAGCGCCGGGACAGGTGTAGAACATCCTCAGCATTTT. It codes for CASSAGTGVEHPQHF.

This clonotype was counted at least ten times. This sequence joins TRBV20-1 and TRBJ2-1; TRBD1 or TRBD2 may be the D gene (5 bases each). Trimming removed 5 bases at V and 2 bases at J, with 13 bases between. The germline V gene encodes CDR1 DFQATT and CDR2 SNEGSKA (reference sequence). The CDR3 runs to 14 residues. The CDR3 bases are TGCAGTGCTCAGGGCAGGGAGACCTACAATGAGCAGTTCTTC. Protein: CSAQGRETYNEQFF.

This clonotype occurred many times. This chain connects TRBV20-1 to TRBJ1-3; D call uncertain. Deletions cut 5 bases from V and 0 bases from J, with 14 bases between. The length of the CDR3 is 15 residues. Germline V gene data show CDR1 as DFQATT and CDR2 as SNEGSKA (reference sequence). This CDR3 is CSAPVQSSSGNTIYF. The DNA for the CDR3 is TGCAGTGCTCCAGTCCAATCGAGCTCTGGAAACACCATATATTTT.

This clonotype came up many times. The CDR3 sequence: CASSLALFTGRLFKAPSETQYF. In DNA, the CDR3 is TGCGCCAGCAGCTTGGCCTTATTCACGGGGCGCCTATTTAAGGCTCCTTCGGAGACCCAGTACTTC. The V and J genes are TRBV5-1 and TRBJ2-5; D assignment may be TRBD1 or TRBD2 (5 bases each). Trimming cost V 0 bases and J 5 bases, with 35 bases left between them. Germline V gives CDR1 SGHRS, CDR2 YFSETQ. The CDR3 consists of 22 residues.

This clonotype was counted a single time. This chain links TRBV15 with TRBJ1-5; tentative D call: TRBD1 (5 bases). This CDR3 has 14 amino acids. Trimming stripped 9 bases from V and 2 bases from J, with 14 bases between. CDR1 is LNHNV and CDR2 is YYDKDF in the germline V gene (reference sequence). Here the CDR3 reads CATGGVLGNQPQHF. CDR3 DNA: TGTGCCACTGGAGGGGTTTTGGGCAATCAGCCCCAGCATTTT.

This clonotype was counted many times. The chain links TRBV5-1 to TRBJ2-1; 8 nucleotides agree with TRBD2. CDR1 is SGHRS, CDR2 YFSETQ, per germline. The CDR3 consists of 13 residues. V shed 7 bases, J shed 7 bases, and the junction held 7 bases outside the gene matches. This CDR3 reads CASLPAGGNEQFF. CDR3 DNA: TGCGCCAGCCTTCCTGCGGGGGGAAATGAGCAGTTCTTC.